The rows below give T cell receptor beta chains drawn from one sample of a study of blood T cells in healthy people across ages. TCRdb ran MiXCR on the 5' RACE reads and lists one entry per CDR3 protein. The sample carries about 540,000 distinct CDR3 sequences, about 24% recorded once. The same sample was also studied in work on T cells of mothers and their children.

Sequencing was done on a sample of blood. The receptors come from a boy aged 5-17 years in good health. The conserved cysteine and the conserved F or W are not part of the CDR3 here. Not all rows give a size; the values are once, few, many and, for expanded clones, a class.

v_call	clone_size	j_call	cdr3_aa
TRBV7-2	few	TRBJ1-1	ASSLIQGAETEAF
TRBV12-3/TRBV12-4	few	TRBJ1-3	ASSLSSEGNTIY
TRBV12-3/TRBV12-4	.	TRBJ1-2	ASSGTSGRGYT
TRBV4-3	.	TRBJ1-6	AGSQGVLMDSPLH
TRBV9	.	TRBJ1-2	ASSSTGFGTDYGYT
TRBV5-1	few	TRBJ1-1	ASSLTEINTEAF
TRBV27	few	TRBJ1-5	ASSYTPNQPQH
TRBV6-2/TRBV6-3	many	TRBJ2-4	ASSYSGNIQY
TRBV20-1	.	TRBJ1-2	SATPARQGDGYT
TRBV20-1	.	TRBJ2-4	SANPGQGPRDIQY
TRBV5-1	few	TRBJ2-7	ASAVGHSYEQY
TRBV20-1	few	TRBJ2-3	SARVTTSSTDTQY
TRBV3-1	.	TRBJ2-4	ASSHPSGAGGPQNIQY
TRBV28	few	TRBJ1-6	ASSFRGMVSPLH
TRBV28	few	TRBJ1-5	ASTDRPLGPQH
TRBV20-1	few	TRBJ1-3	SAGDSSGNTIY
TRBV4-3	.	TRBJ2-5	ASSQEWGLAGGVETQY
TRBV10-3	.	TRBJ1-2	ATDRVNNYGYT
TRBV6-2/TRBV6-3	many	TRBJ2-2	ASSQIDTGELF
TRBV7-9	few	TRBJ1-2	ASSQETRRGYT
TRBV6-6	few	TRBJ2-3	ASSYRGRLDTQY
TRBV30	few	TRBJ2-7	AWSTSSYEQY
TRBV4-3	.	TRBJ2-1	ASSQRTSYNEQF
TRBV2	many	TRBJ2-5	ASSVQAGETQY
TRBV7-2	.	TRBJ2-1	ASSLRQGTY
TRBV18	few	TRBJ1-2	ASSQIGGSYGYT
TRBV28	few	TRBJ1-1	ASSIDRGRSRGTEAF
TRBV10-3	.	.	AISERTYEQY
TRBV9	.	.	ASSVALDAQSYNEQF
TRBV29-1	few	TRBJ1-2	SVVPQDPYGYT
TRBV5-5	.	TRBJ2-5	ASSWGTTQETQY
TRBV27	.	TRBJ2-7	ASSPPDSGRVPGSWEQY
TRBV4-3	.	TRBJ2-2	ASSQTPGVGELF
TRBV4-1	few	TRBJ1-1	ASSARLGTEAF
TRBV5-5	.	TRBJ1-2	ASSWSGGQGFGYT
TRBV20-1	few	.	SARSGTLGNEQF
TRBV20-1	.	TRBJ2-7	SAIKPGEPYEQY
TRBV4-3	.	.	ASSQEASGGFYNGQF
TRBV5-1	.	TRBJ2-5	ASSPGLASVQETQY
TRBV5-1	.	TRBJ2-5	ASSRLAEQETQY
TRBV7-2	.	TRBJ1-1	ASRTGTEAF
TRBV6-5	.	TRBJ1-2	ASSYSALQTANYGYT
TRBV25-1	few	TRBJ2-5	ASTETQY
TRBV7-6	.	TRBJ2-1	ASSPRLAAENEQF
TRBV7-8	.	TRBJ1-6	ASSLAWGTRGISPLH
TRBV5-1	.	TRBJ2-5	ASRLDRSQETQY
TRBV5-1	.	TRBJ1-1	ASSLSLGDTEAF
TRBV29-1	.	TRBJ1-2	SVPELAAYGYT
TRBV4-3	.	TRBJ2-5	ASSQDRMPGETQY
TRBV27	few	TRBJ1-4	ASRGLGFATNEKLF
TRBV9	.	TRBJ1-3	ASSVDARKGSGNTIY
TRBV28	.	TRBJ1-4	ASTIDRAATNEKLF
TRBV27	.	TRBJ1-5	ASSSLTGINQPQH
TRBV7-9	once	TRBJ2-2	APGGGGNTGELF
TRBV20-1	few	TRBJ1-4	SAREVWAANEKLF
TRBV12-3/TRBV12-4	few	TRBJ1-5	ASKQGPELHQPQH
TRBV12-3/TRBV12-4	.	TRBJ2-5	ASSRDRGKEETQY